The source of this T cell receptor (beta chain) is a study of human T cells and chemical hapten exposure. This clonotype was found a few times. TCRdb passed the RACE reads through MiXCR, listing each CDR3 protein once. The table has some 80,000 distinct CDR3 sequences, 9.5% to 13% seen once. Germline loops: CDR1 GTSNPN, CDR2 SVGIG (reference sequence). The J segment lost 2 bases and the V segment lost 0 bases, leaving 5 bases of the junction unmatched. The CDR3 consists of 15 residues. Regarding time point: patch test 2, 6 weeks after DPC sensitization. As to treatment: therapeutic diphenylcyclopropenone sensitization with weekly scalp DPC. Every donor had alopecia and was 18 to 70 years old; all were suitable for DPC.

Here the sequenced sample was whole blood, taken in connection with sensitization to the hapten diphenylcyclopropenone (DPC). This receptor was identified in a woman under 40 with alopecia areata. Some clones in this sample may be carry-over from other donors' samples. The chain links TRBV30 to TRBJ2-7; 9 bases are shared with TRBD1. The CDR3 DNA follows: TGTGCCTGGAGTGTAGCGGGGACAGGGACCTACGAGCAGTACTTC. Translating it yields CAWSVAGTGTYEQYF.